These 12 T cell receptor beta chains were sequenced from one sample in a study of T cell responses to AZD1222 COVID-19 vaccine. Sequencing was performed with immunoSEQ multiplex PCR; in TCRdb, only in-frame clones are kept and a portion is missing. The sample has around 120,000 clones; around 92% are singletons. Source: peripheral blood, taken 28 days after the second AZD1222 dose. Receptor source: an adult who received the AZD1222 COVID-19 vaccine.

The chain combines TRBV5-6 with TRBJ2-7; a weak D match, TRBD1 (6 bases). CDR3 size: 13 residues. The germline V gene encodes CDR1 SGHDT and CDR2 YYEEEE. Trimming left V 8 bases short and J 2 bases short, with 14 bases between. The chain's CDR3 is CASTTGFPYEQYF. The CDR3 DNA reads as TGTGCCAGTACAACAGGGTTTCCCTACGAGCAGTACTTC.

This rearrangement joins TRBV2 to TRBJ1-3; weak D call: TRBD1 (6 bases). The CDR3 contains 15 residues. The germline V gene has CDR1 SNHLY and CDR2 FYNNEI. V lost 6 bases to trimming and J lost 0 bases, with 12 bases between them. The CDR3 sequence is CASSATGTSGNTIYF. For the CDR3, the DNA is TGTGCCAGCAGCGCAACAGGGACCTCTGGAAACACCATATATTTT. Full variable domain (remainder filled in from reference TRBV2 and TRBJ1-3): EPEVTQTPSHQVTQMGQEVILRCVPISNHLYFYWYRQILGQKVEFLVSFYNNEISEKSEIFDDQFSVERPDGSNFTLKIRSTKLEDSAMYFCASSATGTSGNTIYFGEGSWLTVV.

The chain has TRBV19 and TRBJ1-1, with D hard to call. This CDR3 contains 15 residues. V was clipped by 1 base and J by 0 bases, with 9 bases between them. CDR1 LNHDA and CDR2 SQIVND come from the germline V gene (reference sequence). The DNA for the CDR3 is TGTGCCAGTAGTATAGTCGAAGCCATGAACACTGAAGCTTTCTTT. It is translated as CASSIVEAMNTEAFF.

The chain recombines TRBV18 with TRBJ2-2; no firm D call. Germline V lookup: CDR1 KGHSH, CDR2 LQKENI. Trimming removed 4 bases from V and 7 bases from J, with 4 bases in between. The CDR3 contains 11 residues. The CDR3 nucleotides are TGTGCCAGCTCACTAGACGGGGAGCTGTTTTTT. Translated, it gives CASSLDGELFF.

The rearrangement links TRBV3-1 (or the pseudogene TRBV3-2) to TRBJ1-2; D is unclear. The ends were cut back, 3 bases at V and 8 bases at J, with 13 bases in the middle. Germline CDR1 and CDR2: LGHDT and YNNKEL (reference sequence). CDR3 length equals 13 residues. The chain's CDR3 is CASSHLSKTGYTF. The CDR3 nucleotides are TGTGCCAGCAGCCATCTATCCAAAACCGGCTACACCTTC.

This clone has just a few counts. The rearrangement joins TRBV5-1 to TRBJ2-7; D is unclear. There are 15 residues in the CDR3. CDR1 and CDR2 from the germline V gene are SGHRS and YFSETQ. V lost 4 bases to trimming and J lost 2 bases, with 16 bases between them. CDR3 protein: CASSPTRLTAYEQYF. The CDR3 nucleotides read TGCGCCAGCAGCCCAACCAGGCTAACAGCCTACGAGCAGTACTTC.

The chain has TRBV27 and TRBJ1-2; tentatively, D is TRBD1 (5 bases). CDR3 length: 13 amino acids. V lost 4 bases and J 5 bases, leaving 11 bases between the germline ends. The germline CDR1 and CDR2 sequences are MNHEY and SMNVEV (reference sequence). CDR3 sequence: CASSSNQGYGYTF. DNA of the CDR3: TGTGCCAGCAGTTCGAACCAGGGATATGGCTACACCTTC.

The CDR3 reads CATTADSFTGELFF. Here the CDR3 DNA reads TGTGCCACCACCGCGGACAGTTTTACCGGGGAGCTGTTTTTT. This chain connects TRBV24-1 to TRBJ2-2, with TRBD1 as a possible D gene (6 bases). This CDR3 is 14 amino acids long. The ends were cut back, 8 bases at V and 5 bases at J, with 14 bases in the middle. CDR1 and CDR2 (germline): KGHDR, SFDVKD.

The chain recombines TRBV29-1 with TRBJ2-1; D is undetermined. Germline V gene data show CDR1 as SQVTM and CDR2 as ANQGSEA. The V gene lost 3 bases and the J gene lost 0 bases, with 12 bases spanning the gap. The CDR3 extends over 15 amino acids. The DNA of the CDR3 is TGCAGCGTTGAGGGCACGATTAACTCCTACAATGAGCAGTTCTTC. Protein product: CSVEGTINSYNEQFF.

The gene calls are TRBV19 and TRBJ1-5; TRBD1 is a possible D gene (5 bases). CDR1 and CDR2 (germline): LNHDA, SQIVND (reference sequence). V lost 4 bases and J 3 bases, leaving 7 bases between the germline ends. The CDR3 runs to 13 residues. CDR3 nucleotides: TGTGCCAGTAGTACAGGGTTCAATCAGCCCCAGCATTTT. As protein: CASSTGFNQPQHF.

The chain uses TRBV7-8 and TRBJ1-2; D not certain. V gave up 8 bases and J gave up 12 bases, with 19 bases separating them. Germline-derived CDR1 and CDR2 are SGHVS and FQNEAQ. This CDR3 region has 12 residues. CDR3 protein: CASSYREGPNTF. The DNA of the CDR3 is TGTGCCAGCTCATATAGGGAAGGGCCAAACACCTTC.

The chain has TRBV7-9 and TRBJ2-2; D perhaps matches TRBD2 (6 bases). The germline V gene encodes CDR1 SEHNR and CDR2 FQNEAQ (reference sequence). V lost 2 bases, J lost 1 base, and 11 bases lay in between. The CDR3 contains 16 residues. The CDR3 loop reads CASSLMRDGNTGELFF. The CDR3 DNA reads as TGTGCCAGCAGCTTAATGCGGGACGGGAACACCGGGGAGCTGTTTTTT.